The rows below give T cell receptor beta chains drawn from one sample of a study of blood T cell repertoires in COVID-19. This table comes from immunoSEQ multiplex PCR, and its TCRdb copy is limited to in-frame clones, with some not included. Found here are over 150,000 clones, roughly 89% of them singletons; the top ten hold around 1%. Sequencing was done on a sample of peripheral blood. The receptors shown here come from a woman aged 18 to 35 who had recovered from COVID-19. CDR3s include the opening cysteine and the closing phenylalanine or tryptophan. A D gene is named only where the DNA matches it firmly. Size is omitted from some rows. Given values are once, few, many or a class for expanded clones.

D gene: TRBD2; J gene: TRBJ2-7; clone size: -; V gene: TRBV6-5; CDR3 protein: CASGLAGGPYEQYF; CDR3 DNA: TGTGCCAGCGGTCTAGCGGGGGGTCCCTACGAGCAGTACTTC
D gene: -; J gene: TRBJ1-4; clone size: -; V gene: TRBV4-1; CDR3 protein: CASSQLTATNEKLFF; CDR3 DNA: TGCGCCAGCAGCCAACTGACAGCAACTAATGAAAAACTGTTTTTT
D gene: -; J gene: TRBJ1-3; clone size: -; V gene: TRBV27; CDR3 protein: CASSSLTSGNTIYF; CDR3 DNA: TGTGCCAGCAGTTCCTTGACAAGTGGAAACACCATATATTTT
D gene: TRBD2; J gene: TRBJ2-1; clone size: -; V gene: TRBV4-2; CDR3 protein: CASSQSTRLAGGHEQFF; CDR3 DNA: TGTGCCAGCAGCCAAAGTACGCGACTAGCGGGGGGGCATGAGCAGTTCTTC
D gene: -; J gene: TRBJ2-6; clone size: once; V gene: TRBV9; CDR3 protein: CASSPTGLLSGANVLTF; CDR3 DNA: TGTGCCAGCAGCCCAACGGGACTTCTCTCTGGGGCCAACGTCCTGACTTTC
D gene: TRBD1; J gene: TRBJ2-1; clone size: once; V gene: TRBV18; CDR3 protein: CASSPPGQGAYNEQFF; CDR3 DNA: TGTGCCAGCTCACCCCCGGGACAGGGGGCCTACAATGAGCAGTTCTTC
D gene: TRBD1; J gene: TRBJ1-4; clone size: -; V gene: TRBV9; CDR3 protein: CASSVATGGGEIETNEKLFF; CDR3 DNA: TGTGCCAGCAGCGTAGCTACTGGAGGGGGCGAAATTGAAACTAATGAAAAACTGTTTTTT
D gene: -; J gene: TRBJ1-1; clone size: few; V gene: TRBV9; CDR3 protein: CASSAGPGGTEAFF; CDR3 DNA: TGTGCCAGCAGCGCCGGGCCGGGGGGAACTGAAGCTTTCTTT
D gene: -; J gene: TRBJ1-2; clone size: -; V gene: TRBV6-6; CDR3 protein: CASSSSDNPNYGYTF; CDR3 DNA: TGTGCCAGCAGTTCCTCGGACAATCCTAACTATGGCTACACCTTC
D gene: TRBD2; J gene: TRBJ2-3; clone size: -; V gene: TRBV29-1; CDR3 protein: CSVLGTSATDTQYF; CDR3 DNA: TGCAGCGTTCTAGGGACTAGCGCTACAGATACGCAGTATTTT
D gene: -; J gene: TRBJ1-4; clone size: -; V gene: TRBV18; CDR3 protein: CASSPGTNEKLFF; CDR3 DNA: TGTGCCAGCTCACCAGGCACTAATGAAAAACTGTTTTTT
D gene: -; J gene: TRBJ1-3; clone size: -; V gene: TRBV7-6; CDR3 protein: CASSASGRGFSGNTIYF; CDR3 DNA: TGTGCCAGCAGCGCCTCGGGCCGAGGGTTCTCTGGAAACACCATATATTTT
D gene: TRBD2; J gene: TRBJ2-4; clone size: -; V gene: TRBV24-1; CDR3 protein: CATSELTSGGKNIQYF; CDR3 DNA: TGTGCCACCAGTGAACTGACTAGCGGGGGAAAAAACATTCAGTACTTC
D gene: TRBD2; J gene: TRBJ2-3; clone size: -; V gene: TRBV9; CDR3 protein: CASGSGTGVTDTQYF; CDR3 DNA: TGTGCCAGCGGGAGCGGGACGGGCGTCACAGATACGCAGTATTTT
D gene: -; J gene: TRBJ2-5; clone size: once; V gene: TRBV6-2/TRBV6-3; CDR3 protein: CASSYAEEETQYF; CDR3 DNA: TGTGCCAGCAGTTACGCTGAGGAAGAGACCCAGTACTTC
D gene: -; J gene: TRBJ1-1; clone size: few; V gene: TRBV6-2/TRBV6-3; CDR3 protein: CASSYSADYTEAFF; CDR3 DNA: TGTGCCAGCAGTTACTCGGCAGACTACACTGAAGCTTTCTTT
D gene: -; J gene: TRBJ2-4; clone size: -; V gene: TRBV7-2; CDR3 protein: CASSLEPAAQAKNIQYF; CDR3 DNA: TGTGCCAGCAGCCTGGAGCCAGCGGCCCAGGCCAAAAACATTCAGTACTTC
D gene: -; J gene: TRBJ1-6; clone size: -; V gene: TRBV12-2; CDR3 protein: CASRLFVGSPLHF; CDR3 DNA: TGTGCAAGTCGCTTATTTGTGGGCTCACCCCTCCACTTT
D gene: -; J gene: TRBJ2-1; clone size: -; V gene: TRBV10-3; CDR3 protein: CAISGNGGRDYNEQFF; CDR3 DNA: TGTGCCATCAGTGGAAACGGGGGACGGGACTACAATGAGCAGTTCTTC
D gene: TRBD1; J gene: TRBJ2-5; clone size: once; V gene: TRBV9; CDR3 protein: CASSRGQGGVAETQYF; CDR3 DNA: TGTGCCAGCAGCAGGGGACAGGGAGGCGTTGCGGAGACCCAGTACTTC
D gene: TRBD1; J gene: TRBJ1-6; clone size: once; V gene: TRBV4-3; CDR3 protein: CASSRGQGDGPLHF; CDR3 DNA: TGCGCCAGCAGCCGCGGACAGGGCGATGGCCCCCTCCACTTT
D gene: TRBD1; J gene: TRBJ1-1; clone size: -; V gene: TRBV3-1/TRBV3-2; CDR3 protein: CASSRQGATEAFF; CDR3 DNA: TGTGCCAGCAGCCGCCAGGGGGCCACTGAAGCTTTCTTT
D gene: -; J gene: TRBJ2-4; clone size: -; V gene: TRBV9; CDR3 protein: CASSVAGQDENIQYF; CDR3 DNA: TGTGCCAGCAGCGTAGCTGGTCAGGATGAAAACATTCAGTACTTC
D gene: TRBD1; J gene: TRBJ1-5; clone size: -; V gene: TRBV2; CDR3 protein: CASKGAYNQPQHF; CDR3 DNA: TGTGCCAGCAAGGGGGCCTATAATCAGCCCCAGCATTTT
D gene: -; J gene: TRBJ2-2; clone size: few; V gene: TRBV24-1; CDR3 protein: CATSDLPPENTGELFF; CDR3 DNA: TGTGCCACCAGTGATTTGCCACCAGAGAACACCGGGGAGCTGTTTTTT
D gene: -; J gene: TRBJ2-3; clone size: -; V gene: TRBV19; CDR3 protein: CASSIRGGDTPSTDTQYF; CDR3 DNA: TGTGCCAGTAGTATCCGAGGGGGAGATACTCCTAGCACAGATACGCAGTATTTT
D gene: -; J gene: TRBJ2-1; clone size: -; V gene: TRBV24-1; CDR3 protein: CATSGQIYNEQFF; CDR3 DNA: TGTGCCACCAGTGGACAGATCTACAATGAGCAGTTCTTC
D gene: TRBD2; J gene: TRBJ2-2; clone size: -; V gene: TRBV6-2/TRBV6-3; CDR3 protein: CASSYRRGSAGELFF; CDR3 DNA: TGTGCCAGCAGTTATAGGCGGGGGTCAGCCGGGGAGCTGTTTTTT
D gene: TRBD1; J gene: TRBJ1-5; clone size: -; V gene: TRBV7-9; CDR3 protein: CASSPDRDDQPQHF; CDR3 DNA: TGTGCCAGCAGCCCTGACAGGGACGATCAGCCCCAGCATTTT
D gene: TRBD1; J gene: TRBJ1-5; clone size: -; V gene: TRBV7-8; CDR3 protein: CASSFNRGYSNQPQHF; CDR3 DNA: TGTGCCAGCAGCTTTAACAGGGGCTATAGCAATCAGCCCCAGCATTTT
D gene: -; J gene: TRBJ1-1; clone size: -; V gene: TRBV7-9; CDR3 protein: CAVPGGSWGNTEAFF; CDR3 DNA: TGTGCCGTTCCCGGGGGAAGTTGGGGGAACACTGAAGCTTTCTTT
D gene: TRBD1; J gene: TRBJ1-2; clone size: -; V gene: TRBV29-1; CDR3 protein: CSAGLQGSYGYTF; CDR3 DNA: TGCAGCGCGGGGCTACAGGGGAGCTATGGCTACACCTTC